This T cell receptor beta chain derives from a study of T cell changes during pregnancy in multiple sclerosis. Sequencing used immunoSEQ multiplex PCR; TCRdb keeps in-frame clones, though not all of them. Here the sample spans about 38,000 clones, 90% being singletons. V trimming: 4 bases; J trimming: 4 bases; junction bases outside the gene matches: 12. CDR1 is SGHKS and CDR2 is YYEKEE in the germline V gene (reference sequence). The CDR3 runs 18 residues. This clone was observed once. The sequenced sample was CD4+ T cells from peripheral blood mononuclear cells, obtained in the second trimester of pregnancy. V and J are TRBV5-5 and TRBJ2-5, with TRBD2 matching over 14 bases. The TCR was taken from a female donor with multiple sclerosis, enrolled in a pregnancy study. Here the CDR3 reads CASSQGLAGEGVLETQYF. In DNA form, the CDR3 reads TGTGCCAGCAGCCAGGGACTAGCGGGAGAAGGGGTGTTAGAGACCCAGTACTTC.